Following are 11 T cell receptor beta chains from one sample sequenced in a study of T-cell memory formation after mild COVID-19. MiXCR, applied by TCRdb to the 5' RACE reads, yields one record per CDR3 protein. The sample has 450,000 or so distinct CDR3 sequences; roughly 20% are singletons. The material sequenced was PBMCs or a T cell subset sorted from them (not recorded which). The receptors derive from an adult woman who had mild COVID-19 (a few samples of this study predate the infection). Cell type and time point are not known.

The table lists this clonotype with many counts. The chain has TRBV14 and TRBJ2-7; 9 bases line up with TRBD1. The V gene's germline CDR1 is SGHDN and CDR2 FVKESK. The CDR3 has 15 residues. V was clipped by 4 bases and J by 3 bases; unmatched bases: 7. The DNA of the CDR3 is TGTGCCAGCAGCCGTCCGGGACAGGGATACTACGAGCAGTACTTC. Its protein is CASSRPGQGYYEQYF.

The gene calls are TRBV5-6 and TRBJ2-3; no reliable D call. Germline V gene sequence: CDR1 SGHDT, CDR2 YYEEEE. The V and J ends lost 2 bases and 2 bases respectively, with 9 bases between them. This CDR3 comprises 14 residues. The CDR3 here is CASSFPRDTDTQYF. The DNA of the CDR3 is TGTGCCAGCAGCTTCCCTAGGGACACAGATACGCAGTATTTT.

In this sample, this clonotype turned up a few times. Written as DNA, the CDR3 is TGTGCCAGCGCACGCGGGAGCTCTGGGGCCAACGTCCTGACTTTC. Translating gives CASARGSSGANVLTF. This sequence joins TRBV6-5 and TRBJ2-6; TRBD2 matches at 7 bases. The V segment lost 8 bases and the J segment 0 bases; nucleotides outside the gene matches: 4. Germline CDR1 and CDR2: MNHEY and SVGAGI. The CDR3 loop spans 15 amino acids.

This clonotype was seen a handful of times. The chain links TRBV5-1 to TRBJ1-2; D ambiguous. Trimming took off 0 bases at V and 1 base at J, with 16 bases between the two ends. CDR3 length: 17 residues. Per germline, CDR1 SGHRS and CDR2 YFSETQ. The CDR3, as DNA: TGCGCCAGCAGCTTGGATCCCAGCCCTGAGAATAACTATGGCTACACCTTC. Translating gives CASSLDPSPENNYGYTF.

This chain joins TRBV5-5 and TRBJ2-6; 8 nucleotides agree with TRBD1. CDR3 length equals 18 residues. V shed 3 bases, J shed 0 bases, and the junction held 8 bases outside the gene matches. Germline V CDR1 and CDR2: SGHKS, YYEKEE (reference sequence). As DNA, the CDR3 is TGTGCCAGCAGCTCAGGACAGGGCTTACACTCTGGGGCCAACGTCCTGACTTTC. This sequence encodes CASSSGQGLHSGANVLTF.

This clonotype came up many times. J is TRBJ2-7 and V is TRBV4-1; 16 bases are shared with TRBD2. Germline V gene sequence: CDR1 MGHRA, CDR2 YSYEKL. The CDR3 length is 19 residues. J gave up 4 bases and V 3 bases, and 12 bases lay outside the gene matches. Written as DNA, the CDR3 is TGCGCCAGCAGCCACCCGGGACTAGCGGGGGGGCCCCTCTCGTACGAGCAGTACTTC. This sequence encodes CASSHPGLAGGPLSYEQYF.

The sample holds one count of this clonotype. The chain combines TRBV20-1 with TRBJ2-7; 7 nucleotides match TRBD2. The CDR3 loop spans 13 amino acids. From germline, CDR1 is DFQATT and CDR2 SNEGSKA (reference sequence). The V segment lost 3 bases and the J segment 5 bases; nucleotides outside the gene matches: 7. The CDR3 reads CSASGGSIHEQYF. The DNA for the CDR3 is TGCAGTGCTAGTGGCGGGAGTATCCACGAGCAGTACTTC.

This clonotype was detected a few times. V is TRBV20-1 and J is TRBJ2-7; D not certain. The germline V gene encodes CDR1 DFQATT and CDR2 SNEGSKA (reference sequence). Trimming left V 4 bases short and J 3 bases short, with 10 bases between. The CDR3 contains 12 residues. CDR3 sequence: CSATGEVYEQYF. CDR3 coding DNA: TGCAGTGCTACCGGCGAGGTCTACGAGCAGTACTTC.

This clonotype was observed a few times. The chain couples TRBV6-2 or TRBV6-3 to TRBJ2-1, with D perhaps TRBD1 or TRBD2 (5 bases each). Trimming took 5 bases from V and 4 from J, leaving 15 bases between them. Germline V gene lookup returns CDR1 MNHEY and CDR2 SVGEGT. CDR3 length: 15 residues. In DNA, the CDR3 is TGTGCCAGCAGTCCATTACGGGACGAGTACAATGAGCAGTTCTTC. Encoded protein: CASSPLRDEYNEQFF.

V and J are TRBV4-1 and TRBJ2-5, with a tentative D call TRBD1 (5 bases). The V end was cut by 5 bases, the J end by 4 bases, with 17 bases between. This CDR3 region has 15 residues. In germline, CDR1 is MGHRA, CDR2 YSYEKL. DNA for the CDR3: TGCGCCAGCAGCTCTAAAGGGGTGGACGGAGAGACCCAGTACTTC. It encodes CASSSKGVDGETQYF.

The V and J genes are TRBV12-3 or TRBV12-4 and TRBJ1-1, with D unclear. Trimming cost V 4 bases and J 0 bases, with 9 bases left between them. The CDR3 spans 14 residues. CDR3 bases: TGTGCCAGCAGTTGGCTTGAGGTGAACACTGAAGCTTTCTTT. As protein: CASSWLEVNTEAFF.